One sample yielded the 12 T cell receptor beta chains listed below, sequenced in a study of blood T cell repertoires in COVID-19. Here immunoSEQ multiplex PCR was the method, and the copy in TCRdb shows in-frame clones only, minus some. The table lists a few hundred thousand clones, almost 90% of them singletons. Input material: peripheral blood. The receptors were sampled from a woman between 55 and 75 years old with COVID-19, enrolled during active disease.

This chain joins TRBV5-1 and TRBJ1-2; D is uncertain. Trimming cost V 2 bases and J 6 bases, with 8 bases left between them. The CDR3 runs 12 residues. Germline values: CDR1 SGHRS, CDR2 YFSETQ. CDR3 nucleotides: TGCGCCAGCAGCTTCGGGGATAATGGCTACACCTTC. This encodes CASSFGDNGYTF. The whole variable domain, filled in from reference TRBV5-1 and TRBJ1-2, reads KAGVTQTPRYLIKTRGQQVTLSCSPISGHRSVSWYQQTPGQGLQFLFEYFSETQRNKGNFPGRFSGRQFSNSRSEMNVSTLELGDSALYLCASSFGDNGYTFGSGTRLTVV.

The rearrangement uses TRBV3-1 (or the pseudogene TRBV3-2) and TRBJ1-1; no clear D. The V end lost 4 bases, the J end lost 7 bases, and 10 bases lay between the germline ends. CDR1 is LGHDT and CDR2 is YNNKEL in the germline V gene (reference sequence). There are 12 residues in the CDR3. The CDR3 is CASSPPGVEAFF. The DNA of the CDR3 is TGTGCCAGCAGCCCCCCTGGAGTTGAAGCTTTCTTT.

CDR3 amino acids: CASSYSAITGWTEAFF. DNA of the CDR3: TGTGCCAGCAGTTACTCGGCTATTACAGGGTGGACTGAAGCTTTCTTT. This chain connects TRBV6-5 to TRBJ1-1; tentatively, D is TRBD1 (6 bases). V was trimmed by 0 bases and J by 5 bases, leaving 16 bases between them. The CDR3 loop spans 16 amino acids. Germline V gene sequence: CDR1 MNHEY, CDR2 SVGAGI.

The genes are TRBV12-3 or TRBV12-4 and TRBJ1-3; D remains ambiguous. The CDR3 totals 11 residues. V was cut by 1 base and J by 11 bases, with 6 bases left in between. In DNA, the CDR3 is TGTGCCAGCAGTTTAGTACTGTCCATATATTTT. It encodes CASSLVLSIYF.

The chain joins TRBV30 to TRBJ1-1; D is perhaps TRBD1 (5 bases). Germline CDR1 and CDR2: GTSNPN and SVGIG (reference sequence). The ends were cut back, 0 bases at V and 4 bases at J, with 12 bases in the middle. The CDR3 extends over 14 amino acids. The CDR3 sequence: CAWSVLGGATEAFF. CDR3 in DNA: TGTGCCTGGAGTGTACTGGGGGGTGCCACTGAAGCTTTCTTT.

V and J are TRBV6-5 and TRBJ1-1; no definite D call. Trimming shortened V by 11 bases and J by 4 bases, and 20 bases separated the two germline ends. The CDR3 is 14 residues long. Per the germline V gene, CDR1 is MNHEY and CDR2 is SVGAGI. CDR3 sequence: CALTAAVRSTEAFF. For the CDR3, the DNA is TGTGCCCTCACAGCGGCGGTCAGGAGCACTGAAGCTTTCTTT.

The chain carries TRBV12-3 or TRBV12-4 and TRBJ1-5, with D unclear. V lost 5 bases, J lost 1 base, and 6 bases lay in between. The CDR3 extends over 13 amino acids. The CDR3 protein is CASSARSNQPQHF. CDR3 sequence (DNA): TGTGCCAGCAGTGCCCGGAGCAATCAGCCCCAGCATTTT.

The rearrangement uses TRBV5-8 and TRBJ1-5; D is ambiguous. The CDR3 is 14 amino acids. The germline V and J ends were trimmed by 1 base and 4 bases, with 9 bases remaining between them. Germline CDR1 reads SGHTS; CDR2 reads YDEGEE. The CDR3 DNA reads TGTGCCAGCAGCTTGAAGTCTAATAATCAGCCCCAGCATTTT. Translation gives CASSLKSNNQPQHF.

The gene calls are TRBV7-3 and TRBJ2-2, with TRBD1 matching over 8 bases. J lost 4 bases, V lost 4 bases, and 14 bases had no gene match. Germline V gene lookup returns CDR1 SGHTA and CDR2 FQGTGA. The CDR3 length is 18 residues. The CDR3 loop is CASSSQGAGTRGTGELFF. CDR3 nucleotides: TGTGCCAGCAGCTCCCAGGGGGCGGGGACACGAGGCACCGGGGAGCTGTTTTTT.

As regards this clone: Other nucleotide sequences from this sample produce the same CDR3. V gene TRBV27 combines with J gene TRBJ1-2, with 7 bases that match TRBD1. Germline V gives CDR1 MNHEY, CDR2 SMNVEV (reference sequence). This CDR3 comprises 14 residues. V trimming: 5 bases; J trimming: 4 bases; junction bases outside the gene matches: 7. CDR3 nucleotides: TGTGCCAGCAGTCCACGACAGGGTTCCTATGGCTACACCTTC. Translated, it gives CASSPRQGSYGYTF.

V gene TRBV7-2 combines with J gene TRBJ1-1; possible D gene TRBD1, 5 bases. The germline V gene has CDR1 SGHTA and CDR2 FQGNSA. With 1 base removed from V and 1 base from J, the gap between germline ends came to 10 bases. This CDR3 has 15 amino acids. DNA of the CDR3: TGTGCCAGCAGCTTAGGGAGGGGCCCGAACACTGAAGCTTTCTTT. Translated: CASSLGRGPNTEAFF.

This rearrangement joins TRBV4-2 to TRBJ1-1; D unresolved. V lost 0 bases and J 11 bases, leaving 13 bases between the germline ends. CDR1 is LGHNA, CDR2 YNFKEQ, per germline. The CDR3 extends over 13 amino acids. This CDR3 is CASSQDVGVGAFF. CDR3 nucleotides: TGTGCCAGCAGCCAAGACGTGGGAGTTGGGGCTTTCTTT.